One sample yielded the 9 T cell receptor beta chains listed below, sequenced in a study of graft-versus-host responses after intestinal transplantation. The protocol was immunoSEQ multiplex PCR, while the TCRdb copy is restricted to in-frame clones and leaves out a portion. Altogether 140,000 or so clones are present, about 90% being singletons, with the ten largest covering 0.19%. These receptors' targets are unknown. The specimen comprised unstimulated CD4+ T cells sorted from spleen or lymph node cells, sampled before intestinal transplant. All receptors come from a human donor who received an intestinal transplant.

The chain links TRBV25-1 to TRBJ1-4; 10 positions match TRBD1. The trim removed 5 bases at V and 7 bases at J, leaving 7 bases unmatched. This CDR3 is built from 15 residues. The germline V gene has CDR1 MGHDK and CDR2 SYGVNS. As DNA, the CDR3 is TGTGCCAGCAGTCTCACCGGGACAGGGGCTGAAAAACTGTTTTTT. This encodes CASSLTGTGAEKLFF.

The rearrangement uses TRBV7-9 and TRBJ2-1; 11 nucleotides match TRBD2. The CDR3 totals 14 residues. Germline assignment: CDR1 SEHNR and CDR2 FQNEAQ (reference sequence). V lost 5 bases to trimming and J lost 9 bases; unmatched junction nucleotides: 6. CDR3 protein: CASSPASGGSEQFF. CDR3 DNA: TGTGCCAGCAGCCCAGCTAGCGGGGGGAGTGAGCAGTTCTTC.

The chain carries TRBV9 and TRBJ2-3; no clear D. The CDR3 is 13 amino acids. The germline gives CDR1 SGDLS, CDR2 YYNGEE. V dropped 0 bases and J dropped 5 bases, with 7 bases sitting between them. CDR3 loop: CASSVGLLDTQYF. CDR3 DNA sequence: TGTGCCAGCAGCGTAGGTCTGCTAGATACGCAGTATTTT.

This clone was picked up one time. The rearrangement uses TRBV5-1 and TRBJ2-4, with D perhaps TRBD2 (5 bases). Germline loops: CDR1 SGHRS, CDR2 YFSETQ. Between the trimmed V and J ends, which lost 0 bases and 2 bases, there was a span of 12 bases. CDR3 length: 16 residues. The CDR3 sequence: CASSLGSRGPKNIQYF. Here the CDR3 DNA reads TGCGCCAGCAGCTTGGGGTCCCGAGGGCCCAAAAACATTCAGTACTTC.

On this clone: The sample contains more than one DNA sequence encoding this CDR3. V is TRBV7-2 and J is TRBJ2-3; D gene unclear. Between the trimmed V and J ends, which lost 4 bases and 2 bases, there was a span of 4 bases. Germline V gene lookup returns CDR1 SGHTA and CDR2 FQGNSA. This CDR3 comprises 12 residues. In DNA, the CDR3 is TGTGCCAGCAGCTATTCCACAGATACGCAGTATTTT. Translation: CASSYSTDTQYF.

In the case of this clone: A read error may account for a junction end that differs from germline. J is TRBJ2-3 and V is TRBV7-7; TRBD2 matches 9 bases. This CDR3 region has 16 residues. Germline CDR1 is SSHAT and CDR2 is FNYEAQ (reference sequence). The CDR3 protein is CASSLAAGGSTDTQYF. Here the CDR3 DNA reads TGTGCTAGCAGCTTAGCGGCGGGAGGGAGCACAGATACGCAGTATTTT. Looking up the rest from reference TRBV7-7 and TRBJ2-3 gives the full variable domain: GAGVSQSPRYKVTKRGQDVTLRCDPISSHATLYWYQQALGQGPEFLTYFNYEAQPDKSGLPSDRFSAERPEGSISTLTIQRTEQRDSAMYRCASSLAAGGSTDTQYFGPGTRLTVL.

The J gene is TRBJ1-2, the V gene TRBV6-5; D call uncertain. V lost 2 bases and J lost 7, with 14 bases in between. Per germline, CDR1 MNHEY and CDR2 SVGAGI. This CDR3 contains 14 residues. The CDR3 region is CASSYEEDVRGYTF. CDR3 sequence (DNA): TGTGCCAGCAGTTACGAAGAGGACGTGCGTGGCTACACCTTC.

V gene TRBV29-1 combines with J gene TRBJ2-3; D is unclear. This CDR3 comprises 11 residues. V was trimmed by 7 bases and J by 6 bases, leaving 11 bases between them. The germline V gene has CDR1 SQVTM and CDR2 ANQGSEA. DNA for the CDR3: TGCAGCGGTACTCTAGGGGATACGCAGTATTTT. This gives the protein CSGTLGDTQYF.

V usage is TRBV6-5 and J usage is TRBJ2-7; TRBD1 matches at 7 bases. This CDR3 is built from 14 residues. Germline lookup yields CDR1 MNHEY and CDR2 SVGAGI. V shed 4 bases, J shed 2 bases, and the junction held 5 bases outside the gene matches. This chain's CDR3 is CASSFDREPYEQYF. Written as DNA, the CDR3 is TGTGCCAGCAGTTTCGACAGGGAACCCTACGAGCAGTACTTC.